The sequence of this T cell receptor beta chain was determined in a study of T cells in Graves' hyperthyroidism and ophthalmopathy. About the study: Blood was drawn when the patient was first diagnosed and still untreated. Study-wide results and limits: Ophthalmopathy was identified by the model a median around 6 months ahead of onset.

Regions amplified from RNA transcripts were the TCR beta CDR3 regions. First-round RT-PCR with HTBI primers amplified the TCR CDR3 region. TCRdb used MiXCR to reprocess the multiplex PCR reads, holding one entry per CDR3 protein. The table lists about 520,000 distinct CDR3 sequences, about 24% of them singletons. Exclusion followed for patients with uncontrolled infection, other autoimmune disease, pregnancy or lactation. On this clonotype itself: What it binds is unknown.

Germline assignment: CDR1 LGHDT and CDR2 YNNKEL (reference sequence). The germline V and J ends were trimmed by 1 base and 5 bases, with 17 bases remaining between them. The CDR3 sequence is 16 residues long. The sample was blood. The chain employs TRBV3-1 and TRBJ2-5, with D possibly TRBD2 on 5 matching bases. The receptor comes from a woman in her thirties with Graves' ophthalmopathy. In DNA, the CDR3 is TGTGCCAGCAGCCAAGGGAGGCGTCCACTTTTGGAGACCCAGTACTTC. Translated: CASSQGRRPLLETQYF.